This TCR beta chain was obtained from a study of blood T cell repertoires in COVID-19. V lost 7 bases and J 6 bases, leaving 18 bases between the germline ends. Germline values: CDR1 MRHNA, CDR2 SNTAGT. The CDR3 loop spans 14 amino acids. The method was immunoSEQ multiplex PCR; TCRdb's version includes in-frame clones alone and lacks a portion of them. The sample yields 150,000 to 200,000 clones, approximately 83% seen once. The gene calls are TRBV6-4 and TRBJ1-2; maybe TRBD1 (6 bases). The origin of this receptor is a man aged 40-49 years who had recovered from COVID-19. Sequenced sample: PBMCs or T cells enriched from blood (not recorded which). The DNA for the CDR3 is TGTGCCAGCACGACGACAGGAGCCGACCATGGCTACACCTTC. Its protein product is CASTTTGADHGYTF.